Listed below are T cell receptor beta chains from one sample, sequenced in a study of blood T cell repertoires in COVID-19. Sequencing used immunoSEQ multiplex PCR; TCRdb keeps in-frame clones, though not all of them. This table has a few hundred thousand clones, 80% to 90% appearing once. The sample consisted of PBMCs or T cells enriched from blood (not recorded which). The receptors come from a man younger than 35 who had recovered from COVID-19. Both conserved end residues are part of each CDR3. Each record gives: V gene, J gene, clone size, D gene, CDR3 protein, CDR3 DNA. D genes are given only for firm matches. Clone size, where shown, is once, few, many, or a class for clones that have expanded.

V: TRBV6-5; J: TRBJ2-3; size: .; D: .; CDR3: CATTTLRSTDTQYF; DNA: TGTGCCACCACTACCCTACGTAGCACAGATACGCAGTATTTT
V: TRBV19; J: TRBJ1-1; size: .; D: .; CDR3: CASSIFRANTEAFF; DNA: TGTGCCAGTAGTATATTCCGAGCCAACACTGAAGCTTTCTTT
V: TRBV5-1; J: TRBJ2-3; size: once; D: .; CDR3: CASSPRTSTDTQYF; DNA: TGCGCCAGCAGCCCCAGGACTAGCACAGATACGCAGTATTTT
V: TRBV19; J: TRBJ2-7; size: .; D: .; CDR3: CASSAPQGYEQYF; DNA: TGTGCCAGTAGTGCACCACAGGGCTACGAGCAGTACTTC
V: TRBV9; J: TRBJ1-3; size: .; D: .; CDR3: CASSDEGELGGNTIYF; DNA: TGTGCCAGCAGCGATGAGGGGGAACTGGGTGGAAACACCATATATTTT
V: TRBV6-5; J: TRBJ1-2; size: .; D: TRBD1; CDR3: CASSYSPPGQGHDTF; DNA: TGTGCCAGCAGTTACTCACCTCCGGGACAGGGACATGACACCTTC
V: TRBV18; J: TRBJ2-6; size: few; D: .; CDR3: CASSLDGYSGANVLTF; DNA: TGTGCCAGCTCACTTGACGGGTACTCTGGGGCCAACGTCCTGACTTTC
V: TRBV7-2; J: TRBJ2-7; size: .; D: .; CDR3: CASSPRRSANYEQYF; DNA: TGTGCCAGCAGCCCACGACGGAGCGCCAACTACGAGCAGTACTTC
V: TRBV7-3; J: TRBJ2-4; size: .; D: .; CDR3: CASSTTGLDIQYF; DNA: TGTGCCAGCAGCACCACAGGGTTGGACATTCAGTACTTC
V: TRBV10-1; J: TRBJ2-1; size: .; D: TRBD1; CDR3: CASTHRGRGWYEQFF; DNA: TGCGCCAGCACGCACAGGGGGCGGGGGTGGTATGAGCAGTTCTTC
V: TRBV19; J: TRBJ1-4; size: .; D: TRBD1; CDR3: CASADRVNEKLFF; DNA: TGTGCCAGTGCCGACAGGGTCAATGAAAAACTGTTTTTT
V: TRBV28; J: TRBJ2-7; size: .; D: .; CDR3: CASSRTRGSASSYEQYF; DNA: TGTGCCAGCAGCCGGACACGGGGGTCGGCGAGCTCCTACGAGCAGTACTTC
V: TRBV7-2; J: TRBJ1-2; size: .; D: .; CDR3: CASSAVGAYGYTF; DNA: TGTGCCAGCAGCGCCGTAGGGGCCTATGGCTACACCTTC
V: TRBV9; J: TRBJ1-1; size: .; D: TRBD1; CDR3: CASSVQGARAGTEAFF; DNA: TGTGCCAGCAGCGTACAGGGGGCGCGCGCAGGCACTGAAGCTTTCTTT
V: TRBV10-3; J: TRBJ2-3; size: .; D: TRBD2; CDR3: CAIGRAGDRTDTQYF; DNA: TGTGCCATTGGTAGGGCGGGGGACCGCACAGATACGCAGTATTTT
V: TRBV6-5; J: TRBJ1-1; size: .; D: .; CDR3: CASSYSRSLNTEAFF; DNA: TGTGCCAGCAGTTACTCGAGGTCACTGAACACTGAAGCTTTCTTT
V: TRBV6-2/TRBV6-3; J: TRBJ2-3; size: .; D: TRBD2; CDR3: CASSYRAGGDTQYF; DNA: TGTGCCAGCAGTTACAGAGCGGGGGGAGATACGCAGTATTTT
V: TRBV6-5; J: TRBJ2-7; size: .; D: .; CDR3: CATLFRGFSSYEQYF; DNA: TGTGCCACCTTATTCAGGGGATTTAGCTCCTACGAGCAGTACTTC
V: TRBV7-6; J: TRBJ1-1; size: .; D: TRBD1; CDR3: CASSSFQGALNTEAFF; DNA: TGTGCCAGCAGCTCGTTTCAGGGGGCTTTGAACACTGAAGCTTTCTTT
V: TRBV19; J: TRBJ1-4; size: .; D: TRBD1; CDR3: CASSETGGKLFF; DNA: TGTGCCAGTAGTGAGACAGGGGGAAAACTGTTTTTT
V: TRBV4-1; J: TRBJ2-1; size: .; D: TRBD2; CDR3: CASSQDRATGLGNNEQFF; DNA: TGCGCCAGCAGCCAAGATCGGGCCACGGGACTAGGGAACAATGAGCAGTTCTTC
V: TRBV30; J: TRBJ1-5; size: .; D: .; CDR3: CAWSVRGIQPQHF; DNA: TGTGCCTGGAGTGTCAGGGGAATTCAGCCCCAGCATTTT
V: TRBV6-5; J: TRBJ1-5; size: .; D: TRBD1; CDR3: CASRGRTGFDQPQHF; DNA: TGTGCCAGCAGAGGCCGGACAGGGTTCGATCAGCCCCAGCATTTT
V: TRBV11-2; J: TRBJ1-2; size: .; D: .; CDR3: CASSPGLGEGYTF; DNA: TGTGCCAGCAGCCCAGGCTTGGGCGAAGGCTACACCTTC
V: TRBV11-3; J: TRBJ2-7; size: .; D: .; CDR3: CASSLRAGTTLEQYF; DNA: TGTGCCAGCAGTCTTCGGGCAGGGACAACTCTCGAGCAGTACTTC
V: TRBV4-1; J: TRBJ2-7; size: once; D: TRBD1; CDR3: CASSQGTGRIYEQYF; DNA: TGCGCCAGCAGCCAGGGGACAGGGAGGATCTACGAGCAGTACTTC
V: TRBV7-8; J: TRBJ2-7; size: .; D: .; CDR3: CASSLDRGASRFEQYF; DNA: TGTGCCAGCAGCTTAGATCGGGGGGCTAGCCGGTTCGAGCAGTACTTC
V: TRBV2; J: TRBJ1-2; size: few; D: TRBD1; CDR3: CASSGGQRFYGYTF; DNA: TGTGCCAGCAGTGGGGGACAGCGGTTCTATGGCTACACCTTC